This is a list of T cell receptor beta chains from one sample in a study of control samples from healthy donors and cancer patients. Libraries were prepared by immunoSEQ multiplex PCR; TCRdb keeps only in-frame clonotypes and omits some of them. The repertoire holds tens of thousands of clones, with around 93% as singletons. The sequenced sample was PBMCs. The receptor source for this set is a man aged 25-40 years with colorectal cancer. Both conserved end residues are part of each CDR3. Fields, in order: clone size, J gene, D gene, V gene, CDR3 DNA, CDR3 protein. A D gene is named only where the DNA matches it firmly. Where a row states a size, it is once, few, many or the class of an expanded clone; other rows omit it.

once	TRBJ1-4	NA	TRBV9	TGTGCCAGCAGCGTAGAGATGGGGCGAGATGAAAAACTGTTTTTT	CASSVEMGRDEKLFF
NA	TRBJ2-3	NA	TRBV7-6	TGTGCCAGCAGCTCGCCGGGAATAACCCTCACAGATACGCAGTATTTT	CASSSPGITLTDTQYF
NA	TRBJ2-7	NA	TRBV5-4	TGTGCCTTCACGTCTGAGGTGGCGGCACAGAACTACGAGCAGTACTTC	CAFTSEVAAQNYEQYF
NA	TRBJ1-2	TRBD1	TRBV30	TGTGCCTGGAGTGGGACAGGGATAACGGGCTACACCTTC	CAWSGTGITGYTF
NA	TRBJ1-2	TRBD1	TRBV29-1	TGCAGCGCAGGGGGCTTGGGGGAGGGGGGCCGTGGCTATGGCTACACCTTC	CSAGGLGEGGRGYGYTF
NA	TRBJ2-2	NA	TRBV6-2/TRBV6-3	TGTGCCAGCAGTTTCCTATATGGCCTGACAGTTAACACCGGGGAGCTGTTTTTT	CASSFLYGLTVNTGELFF
NA	TRBJ2-2	NA	TRBV7-2	TGTGCCAGCAGCCTAGAATCGGACCTGAACACCGGGGAGCTGTTTTTT	CASSLESDLNTGELFF
NA	TRBJ2-5	NA	TRBV29-1	TGCAGCGTTGAAGATTGGGGGGGGCGCATCCCCTATGTGGAGACCCAGTACTTC	CSVEDWGGRIPYVETQYF
NA	TRBJ2-3	NA	TRBV19	TGTGCCAGTAGTACCTCCGGAGATACGCAGTATTTT	CASSTSGDTQYF
NA	TRBJ1-5	NA	TRBV7-9	TGTGCCAGCAGCCAAGACGGTGACAATCAGCCCCAGCATTTT	CASSQDGDNQPQHF
NA	TRBJ2-3	TRBD2	TRBV7-9	TGTGCCAGCAGCCTTTGGGACTATCGCACAGATACGCAGTATTTT	CASSLWDYRTDTQYF
once	TRBJ2-1	NA	TRBV6-5	TGTGCCAGCATCGACACTTACAATGAGCAGTTCTTC	CASIDTYNEQFF
once	TRBJ1-3	NA	TRBV6-5	TGTGCCAGCAGTTATAGGGGAGGGGTTGGAAACACCATATATTTT	CASSYRGGVGNTIYF
NA	TRBJ2-6	NA	TRBV5-4	TGTGCCAGCAGCTTGGGGGGGCCGGATGGGGCCAACGTCCTGACTTTC	CASSLGGPDGANVLTF